A selection of T cell receptor beta chains follows, all from one sample in a study of T cells in Graves' hyperthyroidism and ophthalmopathy. TCRdb passed the multiplex PCR reads through MiXCR, listing each CDR3 protein once. The sample shows approximately 600,000 distinct CDR3 sequences, approximately 14% of them seen only once. Sequencing was carried out using blood. The receptor set was obtained from a woman between 18 and 29 years old with Graves' ophthalmopathy. CDR3s include the opening cysteine and the closing phenylalanine or tryptophan. Fields, in order: clone size, J gene, V gene, D gene, CDR3 protein, CDR3 DNA. A D gene is named only where the DNA matches it firmly. Expanded clones are given a class, and other clones once, few, many or no size at all.

size: few
J: TRBJ1-1
V: TRBV7-2
D: NA
CDR3: CASSFSLSRTEAFF
DNA: TGTGCCAGCAGCTTCTCCCTGAGTCGCACTGAAGCTTTCTTT

size: many
J: TRBJ2-1
V: TRBV20-1
D: TRBD2
CDR3: CSTPTPPSGTYNEQFF
DNA: TGCAGCACCCCCACACCCCCTAGCGGGACCTACAATGAGCAGTTCTTC

size: NA
J: TRBJ2-7
V: TRBV20-1
D: NA
CDR3: CSASPQGNEQYF
DNA: TGCAGTGCTAGCCCTCAGGGGAACGAGCAGTACTTC

size: many
J: TRBJ2-2
V: TRBV11-3
D: NA
CDR3: CASSLDKGNGELFF
DNA: TGTGCCAGCAGCTTAGATAAAGGGAACGGGGAGCTGTTTTTT

size: few
J: TRBJ1-1
V: TRBV9
D: NA
CDR3: CASSVRDSEAFF
DNA: TGTGCCAGCAGCGTCCGAGACAGTGAAGCTTTCTTT

size: few
J: TRBJ2-2
V: TRBV24-1
D: TRBD1
CDR3: CATSDFRQGNTGELFF
DNA: TGTGCCACCAGTGATTTTAGACAGGGAAACACCGGGGAGCTGTTTTTT

size: few
J: TRBJ2-2
V: TRBV4-3
D: TRBD2
CDR3: CASSSIPGAGGVTGELFF
DNA: TGCGCCAGCAGCTCTATACCTGGTGCGGGAGGAGTCACCGGGGAGCTGTTTTTT

size: many
J: TRBJ1-2
V: TRBV28
D: NA
CDR3: CASSLGTARYGYTF
DNA: TGTGCCAGCAGTTTAGGCACCGCGCGGTATGGCTACACCTTC

size: NA
J: TRBJ2-2
V: TRBV7-9
D: NA
CDR3: CASSLGSGPGELFF
DNA: TGTGCCAGCAGCTTAGGGTCTGGGCCCGGGGAGCTGTTTTTT

size: NA
J: TRBJ1-2
V: TRBV15
D: NA
CDR3: CATSRGDGNGYTF
DNA: TGTGCCACCAGCAGAGGGGATGGAAATGGCTACACCTTC

size: few
J: TRBJ2-6
V: TRBV5-8
D: NA
CDR3: CASSLEEGWLSRANVLTF
DNA: TGTGCCAGCAGCTTAGAGGAGGGGTGGCTCTCTAGGGCCAACGTCCTGACTTTC

size: NA
J: TRBJ1-6
V: TRBV25-1
D: NA
CDR3: CASSEYGNSPLHF
DNA: TGTGCCAGCAGTGAATACGGGAATTCACCCCTCCACTTT

size: NA
J: TRBJ2-2
V: TRBV7-9
D: NA
CDR3: CASSLVGPATGELFF
DNA: TGTGCCAGCAGCTTAGTAGGCCCAGCCACCGGGGAGCTGTTTTTT

size: once
J: TRBJ2-3
V: TRBV7-9
D: NA
CDR3: CASSSQLGGPDTQYF
DNA: TGTGCCAGCAGCTCCCAATTGGGGGGACCAGATACGCAGTATTTT

size: few
J: TRBJ2-1
V: TRBV11-3
D: TRBD2
CDR3: CASGSLAGYNEQFF
DNA: TGTGCCAGCGGCAGTCTAGCGGGATACAATGAGCAGTTCTTC

size: NA
J: TRBJ2-6
V: TRBV19
D: NA
CDR3: CASRSGVGANVLTF
DNA: TGTGCCAGTAGATCTGGAGTGGGGGCCAACGTCCTGACTTTC

size: NA
J: TRBJ2-1
V: TRBV12-5
D: NA
CDR3: CASGGTLWAQQFF
DNA: TGTGCTAGTGGCGGAACTCTTTGGGCCCAGCAGTTCTTC

size: many
J: TRBJ1-2
V: TRBV28
D: NA
CDR3: CASSSLAVSGYGYTF
DNA: TGTGCCAGCAGTTCCCTGGCGGTTTCAGGCTATGGCTACACCTTC

size: many
J: TRBJ1-5
V: TRBV6-5
D: NA
CDR3: CASSYSSGKDQPQHF
DNA: TGTGCCAGCAGTTACTCATCGGGGAAAGATCAGCCCCAGCATTTT

size: many
J: TRBJ2-2
V: TRBV6-1
D: NA
CDR3: CASSEQWEAGELFF
DNA: TGTGCCAGCAGTGAGCAGTGGGAGGCCGGGGAGCTGTTTTTT

size: many
J: TRBJ2-3
V: TRBV24-1
D: TRBD1
CDR3: CATSDGTGVFTDTQYF
DNA: TGTGCCACCAGTGATGGGACAGGGGTTTTCACAGATACGCAGTATTTT

size: NA
J: TRBJ2-2
V: TRBV5-4
D: NA
CDR3: CASSQEADYTGELFF
DNA: TGTGCCAGCAGCCAAGAAGCCGACTACACCGGGGAGCTGTTTTTT

size: NA
J: TRBJ2-7
V: TRBV27
D: TRBD1
CDR3: CASSLGQELYEQYF
DNA: TGTGCCAGCAGTTTAGGACAGGAGCTTTACGAGCAGTACTTC

size: many
J: TRBJ2-1
V: TRBV27
D: NA
CDR3: CATSSGLGYNEQFF
DNA: TGTGCCACCTCTTCCGGGCTAGGGTACAATGAGCAGTTCTTC

size: many
J: TRBJ1-1
V: TRBV7-2
D: NA
CDR3: CASSLGSANTEAFF
DNA: TGTGCCAGCAGCTTAGGATCAGCGAACACTGAAGCTTTCTTT

size: few
J: TRBJ1-1
V: TRBV12-3/TRBV12-4
D: NA
CDR3: CASSLALGLTTTEAFF
DNA: TGTGCCAGCAGTTTAGCTCTCGGCCTGACGACCACTGAAGCTTTCTTT

size: many
J: TRBJ2-3
V: TRBV12-3/TRBV12-4
D: TRBD1
CDR3: CASRATGGAFWDTQYF
DNA: TGTGCCAGCAGAGCCACAGGGGGCGCGTTTTGGGATACGCAGTATTTT

size: many
J: TRBJ1-2
V: TRBV12-5
D: NA
CDR3: CASGLADGFYGYTF
DNA: TGTGCTAGTGGTTTGGCGGACGGCTTCTATGGCTACACCTTC

size: NA
J: TRBJ1-3
V: TRBV20-1
D: NA
CDR3: CSARDDNSGNTIYF
DNA: TGCAGTGCTAGAGATGACAACTCTGGAAACACCATATATTTT

size: few
J: TRBJ1-2
V: TRBV7-9
D: NA
CDR3: CASSFQGVGYTF
DNA: TGTGCCAGCAGCTTCCAGGGAGTGGGCTACACCTTC

size: NA
J: TRBJ2-7
V: TRBV18
D: TRBD2
CDR3: CASSPLAGDYEQYF
DNA: TGTGCCAGCTCACCACTAGCGGGCGACTACGAGCAGTACTTC

size: NA
J: TRBJ1-1
V: TRBV19
D: NA
CDR3: CASTNGRGLGTEAFF
DNA: TGTGCCAGTACCAACGGGAGGGGCCTAGGCACTGAAGCTTTCTTT

size: many
J: TRBJ1-2
V: TRBV20-1
D: TRBD1
CDR3: CSARGTGGYGYTF
DNA: TGCAGTGCTAGAGGGACAGGGGGGTATGGCTACACCTTC

size: many
J: TRBJ2-5
V: TRBV13
D: NA
CDR3: CASSPGFQPETQYF
DNA: TGTGCCAGCAGCCCAGGCTTTCAACCGGAGACCCAGTACTTC

size: many
J: TRBJ1-3
V: TRBV12-5
D: NA
CDR3: CASGLVLPGAGNTIYF
DNA: TGTGCTAGTGGTTTGGTACTCCCAGGGGCTGGAAACACCATATATTTT

size: many
J: TRBJ2-7
V: TRBV11-1
D: NA
CDR3: CASSLPRTAYEQYF
DNA: TGTGCCAGCAGCTTACCCCGGACAGCTTACGAGCAGTACTTC

size: few
J: TRBJ2-1
V: TRBV6-9
D: TRBD2
CDR3: CASSYLSMGAGGSYNEQLF
DNA: TGTGCCAGCAGTTATTTATCGATGGGCGCGGGAGGCTCCTACAATGAGCAGCTCTTC